This TCR beta chain is from a study of fetal regulatory T cell absence and autoimmunity. Whole-study context: The IPEX patients lacked clinical diabetes but had exocrine pancreas autoimmunity.

Here immunoSEQ multiplex PCR was the method, and the copy in TCRdb shows in-frame clones only, minus some. The table includes some 44,000 clones, about 79% detected once. Notes on the study in general: In IPEX, the enrichment was taken to support antigen-driven autoimmunity before birth.

The CDR3 extends over 14 amino acids. V lost 0 bases, J lost 4 bases, and 9 bases lay in between. In germline, CDR1 is SEHNR, CDR2 FQNEAQ (reference sequence). As concerns this clone: The antigen remains unidentified.

The sequenced sample consisted of cord blood. This chain joins TRBV7-9 and TRBJ1-2; D perhaps matches TRBD1 (6 bases). This sequence was found in a newborn boy with IPEX syndrome. DNA for the CDR3: TGTGCCAGCAGCTTAGCGTCAGGGGTCTATGGCTACACCTTC. Encoded protein: CASSLASGVYGYTF.